This T cell receptor beta chain was recovered during a study of T cells after yellow fever vaccination. Turning to the study itself: Where fractions had low cell numbers, libraries were prepared from them with the SMART-Seq v4 Ultra Low Input RNA kit.

5'RACE template switching generated TCR cDNA, adding a universal primer site and UMIs. Each CDR3 protein gets one entry after TCRdb re-called the 5' RACE reads with MiXCR. The sample includes around 400,000 distinct CDR3 sequences, around 10% of them seen just once. With 8 bases clipped from V and 4 bases from J, the junction kept 7 bases outside the gene matches. The CDR3 runs 13 residues. In germline, CDR1 is MNHEY, CDR2 SVGEGT. This clonotype was seen a handful of times. Its antigen remains unidentified. The study, taken as a whole, reports: One caveat is that FACS-sorted repertoires could contain abundant clonotypes contaminating from the bulk population. Detected again after the booster were most primary-vaccination clones, at nearly 97% CD4 and 70% to 90% CD8.

The sample here was PBMCs, taken on the day of the first yellow fever vaccination. This clonotype was obtained from a man between 18 and 29 years old who received the YFV17D yellow fever vaccine. The rearrangement links TRBV6-2 or TRBV6-3 to TRBJ2-7, with TRBD2 matching over 8 bases. CDR3 DNA: TGTGCCAGCGGGCGGACGGGGGGGTACGAGCAGTACGTC. Encoded protein: CASGRTGGYEQYV.